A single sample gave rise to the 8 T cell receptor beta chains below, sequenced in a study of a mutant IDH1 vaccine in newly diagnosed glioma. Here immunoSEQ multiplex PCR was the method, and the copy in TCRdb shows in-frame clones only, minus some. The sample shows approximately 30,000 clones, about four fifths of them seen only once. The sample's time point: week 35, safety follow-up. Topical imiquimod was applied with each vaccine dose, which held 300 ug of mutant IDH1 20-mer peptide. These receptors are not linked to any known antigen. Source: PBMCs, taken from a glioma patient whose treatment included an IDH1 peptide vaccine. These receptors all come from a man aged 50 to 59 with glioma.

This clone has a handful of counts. CDR3 in DNA: TGTGCCAGCAGCCCCGACAGTTTGAGCGAGCAGTACTTC. Protein product: CASSPDSLSEQYF. This chain uses TRBV5-4 with TRBJ2-7; TRBD1 might be the D (5 bases). The length of the CDR3 is 13 residues. Germline V gives CDR1 SGHNT, CDR2 YYREEE (reference sequence). Trimming left V 4 bases short and J 6 bases short, with 14 bases between.

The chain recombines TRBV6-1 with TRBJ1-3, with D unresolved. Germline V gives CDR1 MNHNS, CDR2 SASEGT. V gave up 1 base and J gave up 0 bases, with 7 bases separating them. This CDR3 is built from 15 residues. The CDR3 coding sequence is TGTGCCAGCAGTGAAGGCAGCTTCTCTGGAAACACCATATATTTT. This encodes CASSEGSFSGNTIYF.

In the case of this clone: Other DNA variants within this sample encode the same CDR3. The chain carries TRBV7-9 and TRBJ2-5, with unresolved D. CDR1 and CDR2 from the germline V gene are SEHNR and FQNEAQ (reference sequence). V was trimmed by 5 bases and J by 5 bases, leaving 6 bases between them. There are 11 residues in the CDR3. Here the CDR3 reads CASSPRETQYF. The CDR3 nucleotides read TGTGCCAGCAGCCCACGGGAGACCCAGTACTTC. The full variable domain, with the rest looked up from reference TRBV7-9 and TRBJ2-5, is DTGVSQNPRHKITKRGQNVTFRCDPISEHNRLYWYRQTLGQGPEFLTYFQNEAQLEKSRLLSDRFSAERPKGSFSTLEIQRTEQGDSAMYLCASSPRETQYFGPGTRLLVL.

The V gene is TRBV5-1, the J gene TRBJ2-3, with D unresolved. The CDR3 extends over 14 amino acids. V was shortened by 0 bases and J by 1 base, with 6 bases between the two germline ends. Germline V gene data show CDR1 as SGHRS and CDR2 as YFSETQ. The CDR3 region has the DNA TGCGCCAGCAGCTTGGCCGGCCGCACAGATACGCAGTATTTT. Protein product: CASSLAGRTDTQYF. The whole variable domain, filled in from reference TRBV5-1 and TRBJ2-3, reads KAGVTQTPRYLIKTRGQQVTLSCSPISGHRSVSWYQQTPGQGLQFLFEYFSETQRNKGNFPGRFSGRQFSNSRSEMNVSTLELGDSALYLCASSLAGRTDTQYFGPGTRLTVL.

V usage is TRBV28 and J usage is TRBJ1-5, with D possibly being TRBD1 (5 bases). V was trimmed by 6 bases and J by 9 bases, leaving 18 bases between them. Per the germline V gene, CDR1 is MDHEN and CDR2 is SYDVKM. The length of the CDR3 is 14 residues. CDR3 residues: CASSEGRGPLPQHF. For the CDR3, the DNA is TGTGCCAGCAGCGAGGGGAGGGGACCCCTGCCCCAGCATTTT.

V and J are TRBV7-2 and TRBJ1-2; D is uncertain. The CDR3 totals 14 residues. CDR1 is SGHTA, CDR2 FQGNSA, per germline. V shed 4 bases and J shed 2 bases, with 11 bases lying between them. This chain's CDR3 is CASSSTGGNYGYTF. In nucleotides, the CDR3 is TGTGCCAGCAGCTCGACCGGAGGAAACTATGGCTACACCTTC.

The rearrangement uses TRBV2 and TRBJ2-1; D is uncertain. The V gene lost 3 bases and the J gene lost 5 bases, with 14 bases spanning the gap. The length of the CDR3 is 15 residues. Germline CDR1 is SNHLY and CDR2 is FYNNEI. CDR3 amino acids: CASSDRLGADNEQFF. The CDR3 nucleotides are TGTGCCAGCAGTGATCGGCTGGGCGCCGACAATGAGCAGTTCTTC.

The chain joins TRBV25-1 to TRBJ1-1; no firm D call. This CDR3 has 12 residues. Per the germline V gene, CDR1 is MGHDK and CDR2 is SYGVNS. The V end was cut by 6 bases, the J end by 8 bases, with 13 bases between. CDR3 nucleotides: TGTGCCAGCAGCCCAGCGATAGGGGAAGCTTTCTTT. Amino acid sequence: CASSPAIGEAFF. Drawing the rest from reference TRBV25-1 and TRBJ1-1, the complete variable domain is EADIYQTPRYLVIGTGKKITLECSQTMGHDKMYWYQQDPGMELHLIHYSYGVNSTEKGDLSSESTVSRIRTEHFPLTLESARPSHTSQYLCASSPAIGEAFFGQGTRLTVV.